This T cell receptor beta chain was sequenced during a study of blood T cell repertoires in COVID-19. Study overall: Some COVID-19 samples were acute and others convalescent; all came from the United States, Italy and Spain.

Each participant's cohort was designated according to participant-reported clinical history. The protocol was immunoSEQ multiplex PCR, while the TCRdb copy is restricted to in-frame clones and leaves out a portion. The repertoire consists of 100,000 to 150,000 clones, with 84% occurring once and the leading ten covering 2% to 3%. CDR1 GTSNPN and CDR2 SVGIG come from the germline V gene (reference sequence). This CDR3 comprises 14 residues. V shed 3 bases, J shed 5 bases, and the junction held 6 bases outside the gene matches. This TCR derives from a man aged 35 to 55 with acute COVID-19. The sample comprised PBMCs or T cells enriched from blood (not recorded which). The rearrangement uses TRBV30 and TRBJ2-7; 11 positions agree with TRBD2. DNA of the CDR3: TGTGCCTGGAGGGGGACTAGCGGTTTGGACGAGCAGTACTTC. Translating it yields CAWRGTSGLDEQYF.